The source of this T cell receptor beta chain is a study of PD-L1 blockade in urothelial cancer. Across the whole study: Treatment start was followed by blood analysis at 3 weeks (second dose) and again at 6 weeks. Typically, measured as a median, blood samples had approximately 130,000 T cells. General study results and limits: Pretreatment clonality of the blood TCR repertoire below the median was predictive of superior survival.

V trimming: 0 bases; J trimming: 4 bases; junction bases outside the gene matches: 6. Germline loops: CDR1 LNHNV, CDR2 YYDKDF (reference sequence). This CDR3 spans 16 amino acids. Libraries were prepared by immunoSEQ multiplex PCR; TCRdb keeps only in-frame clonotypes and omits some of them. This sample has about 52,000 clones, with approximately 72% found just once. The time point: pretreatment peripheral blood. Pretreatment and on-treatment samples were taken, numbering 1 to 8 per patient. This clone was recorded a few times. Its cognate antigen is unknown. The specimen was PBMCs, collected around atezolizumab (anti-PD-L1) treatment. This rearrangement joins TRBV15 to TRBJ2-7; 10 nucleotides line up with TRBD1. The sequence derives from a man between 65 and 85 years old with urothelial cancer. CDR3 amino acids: CATSRDLRQGAYEQYF. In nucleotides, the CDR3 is TGTGCCACCAGCAGAGATCTTCGACAGGGGGCTTACGAGCAGTACTTC.